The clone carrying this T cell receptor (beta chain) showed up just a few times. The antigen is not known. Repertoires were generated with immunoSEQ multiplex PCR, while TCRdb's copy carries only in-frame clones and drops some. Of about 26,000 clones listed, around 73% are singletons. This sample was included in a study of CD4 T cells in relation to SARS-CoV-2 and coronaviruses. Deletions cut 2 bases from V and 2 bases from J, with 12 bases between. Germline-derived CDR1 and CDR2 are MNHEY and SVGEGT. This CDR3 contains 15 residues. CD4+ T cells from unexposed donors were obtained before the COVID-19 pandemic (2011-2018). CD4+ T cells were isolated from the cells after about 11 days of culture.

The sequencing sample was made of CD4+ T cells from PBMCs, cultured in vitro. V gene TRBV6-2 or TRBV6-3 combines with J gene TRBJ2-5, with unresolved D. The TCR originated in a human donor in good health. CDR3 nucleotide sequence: TGTGCCAGCAGTTACGCGCGGCCGGATCAAGAGACCCAGTACTTC. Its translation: CASSYARPDQETQYF.